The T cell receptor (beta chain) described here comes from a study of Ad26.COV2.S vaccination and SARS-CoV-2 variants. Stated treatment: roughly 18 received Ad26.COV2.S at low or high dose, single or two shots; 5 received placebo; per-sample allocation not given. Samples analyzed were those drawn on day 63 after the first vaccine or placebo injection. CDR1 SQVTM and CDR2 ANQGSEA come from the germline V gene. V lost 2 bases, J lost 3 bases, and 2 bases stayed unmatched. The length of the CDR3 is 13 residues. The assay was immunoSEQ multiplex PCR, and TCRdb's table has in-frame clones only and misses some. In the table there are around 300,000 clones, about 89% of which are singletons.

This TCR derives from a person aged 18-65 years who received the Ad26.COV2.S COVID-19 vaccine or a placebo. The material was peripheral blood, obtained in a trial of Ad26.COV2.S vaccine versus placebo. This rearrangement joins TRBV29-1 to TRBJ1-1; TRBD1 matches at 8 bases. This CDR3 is CSVEQGADTEAFF. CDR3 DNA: TGCAGCGTTGAACAGGGGGCCGACACTGAAGCTTTCTTT.